The following is a TCR beta chain sequence with its context. This record belongs to a study of blood T cell repertoires in COVID-19. Across the whole study: Whether acute or convalescent, the COVID-19 samples came from the United States, Italy and Spain. The cDNA or gDNA used as material had been derived from T cells, B-cell-depleted T cells, or PBMCs.

CDR1 LNHDA and CDR2 SQIVND come from the germline V gene (reference sequence). The length of the CDR3 is 13 residues. The germline V and J ends were trimmed by 10 bases and 3 bases, with 15 bases remaining between them. In the authors' workflow: Scientists estimated how many nucleated cells there were by amplifying reference gene primers. Here immunoSEQ multiplex PCR was the method, and the copy in TCRdb shows in-frame clones only, minus some. That table gives V, J and clone size, and the DNA gave D and trimming. Of hundreds of thousands of clones listed, around 90% were seen once; the top ten hold less than 2.5%.

The chain uses TRBV19 and TRBJ1-1; D is undetermined. Sequencing input: peripheral blood. The clonotype comes from a man younger than 30 with active or convalescent COVID-19. CDR3 sequence: CATGAARDTEAFF. The CDR3 DNA is TGTGCCACTGGTGCGGCTCGGGACACTGAAGCTTTCTTT.